This T cell receptor (beta chain) comes out of a study of low-dose radiotherapy and immunotherapy resistance in tumors. Study-level background: It was every two weeks, one day before radiation and immunotherapy, that intravenous cyclophosphamide 200 mg/m2 was given.

Germline CDR1 and CDR2: MDHEN and SYDVKM. Deletions cut 5 bases from V and 4 bases from J, with 12 bases between. The CDR3 sequence is 13 residues long. This clonotype was counted a few times. Administered to the donors were nivolumab, ipilimumab, aspirin, low-dose cyclophosphamide and low-dose radiotherapy. Those who qualified had advanced solid tumors (lacking tumor-infiltrating lymphocytes). TRAV- and TRBV-specific primers were used for first-strand cDNA, which covered alpha and beta chains. Amplification, which lasted around 22 PCR cycles, used a constant-region primer and V-primer adapter to amplify TCRs. TCRdb itself ran the reads through MiXCR, one entry per CDR3 protein. This table holds approximately 15,000 distinct CDR3 sequences, over 55% found once.

J is TRBJ2-7 and V is TRBV28; D not certain. This sequence originates from a human donor with advanced metastatic prostate, ovarian, gallbladder or colorectal cancer (not recorded which). This table probably holds off-target reads from a library built for another chain. The CDR3 here is CASSSAGAYEQYF. The CDR3 DNA reads TGTGCCAGCAGTAGCGCCGGAGCTTACGAGCAGTACTTC.